One and the same sample provided the 4 T cell receptor beta chains below, sequenced in a study of T cell repertoires and HLA-DP antigens. Sequencing was performed with immunoSEQ multiplex PCR; in TCRdb, only in-frame clones are kept and a portion is missing. The table lists around 90,000 clones, around nine tenths of them singletons. Antigen specificity for these receptors is unknown. The sample comprised CD4+ T cells from PBMCs. These receptor sequences come from a man between 50 and 59 years old in good health and CMV-seronegative.

The chain combines TRBV19 with TRBJ1-5; D unclear. CDR1 and CDR2 (germline): LNHDA, SQIVND (reference sequence). The V gene lost 1 base and the J gene lost 5 bases, with 6 bases spanning the gap. This CDR3 is 13 amino acids long. CDR3 DNA sequence: TGTGCCAGTAGTATAGTTGGTGATCAGCCCCAGCATTTT. It encodes CASSIVGDQPQHF.

This chain connects TRBV28 to TRBJ2-7; D remains unclear. The V gene's germline CDR1 is MDHEN and CDR2 SYDVKM. The CDR3 has 14 amino acids. V lost 5 bases to trimming and J lost 3 bases, with 14 bases between them. This CDR3 reads CASSRPDTDYEQYF. The DNA for the CDR3 is TGTGCCAGCAGTCGACCTGATACGGACTACGAGCAGTACTTC.

V and J are TRBV30 and TRBJ1-2; no clear D. The V end lost 3 bases, the J end lost 3 bases, and 14 bases lay between the germline ends. The CDR3 has 14 amino acids. The germline gives CDR1 GTSNPN, CDR2 SVGIG (reference sequence). CDR3 region: CAWRPSGTDYGYTF. CDR3 sequence (DNA): TGTGCCTGGAGACCCAGCGGCACAGACTATGGCTACACCTTC.

In this sample, this clone turned up a few times. The chain joins TRBV7-9 to TRBJ1-2; D unclear. The CDR3 covers 14 residues. Trimming left V 1 base short and J 4 bases short, with 10 bases between. Looked up from germline, CDR1 is SEHNR and CDR2 is FQNEAQ (reference sequence). The CDR3 here is CASSLEGWGYGYTF. The CDR3, as DNA: TGTGCCAGCAGCTTAGAGGGCTGGGGCTATGGCTACACCTTC.